A single sample is the source of the 30 T cell receptor beta chains below, sequenced in a study of regulatory T cells in long-lasting Graves disease. Time point denoted: newly diagnosed GD, antithyroid drugs for less than 3 months. RNA from PBMCs was the source of the TCR library. According to the study, TCR beta libraries were built with iRepertoire HTBI primers and CDR3-region Arm-PCR. MiXCR was run by TCRdb on the multiplex PCR reads, yielding one entry per CDR3 protein. The table lists approximately 360,000 distinct CDR3 sequences, about 11% of them singletons, with approximately 20% in the top ten. The data were also submitted as part of a second study, on T cells in Graves' hyperthyroidism and ophthalmopathy.

Sequencing was performed on peripheral blood mononuclear cells (PBMCs), taken at new diagnosis, from a patient treated with antithyroid drugs. The receptors stem from a young woman with Graves disease.

The genes are TRBV9 and TRBJ1-6; D unclear. V was shortened by 7 bases and J by 7 bases, with 15 bases between the two germline ends. There are 14 residues in the CDR3. The germline V gene has CDR1 SGDLS and CDR2 YYNGEE. CDR3 sequence reads: CASSAETLNSPLHF. The CDR3 DNA reads as TGTGCCAGCTCCGCGGAGACCTTAAATTCACCCCTCCACTTT.

The chain employs TRBV6-1 and TRBJ2-1; 9 bases are shared with TRBD1. Germline V gives CDR1 MNHNS, CDR2 SASEGT. The CDR3 totals 14 residues. Losses at the gene ends were 7 bases for V and 5 bases for J; bases not matched to a gene: 6. CDR3 sequence: CASILGTGNNEQFF. In DNA, the CDR3 is TGTGCCAGCATCTTAGGGACAGGGAACAATGAGCAGTTCTTC.

In this sample, this clonotype turned up many times. The chain combines TRBV28 with TRBJ2-7, with D possibly matching TRBD2 (5 bases). The CDR3 runs to 14 residues. V was pared by 3 bases and J by 3 bases, with 12 bases between. CDR1 is MDHEN and CDR2 is SYDVKM in the germline V gene. CDR3 protein: CASSFEGSYYEQYF. The CDR3 coding sequence is TGTGCCAGCAGTTTTGAGGGATCGTACTACGAGCAGTACTTC.

This sequence joins TRBV12-3 or TRBV12-4 and TRBJ2-1, with D unresolved. Trimming stripped 3 bases from V and 0 bases from J, with 15 bases between. CDR3 length: 17 residues. The DNA of the CDR3 is TGTGCCAGCAGTTTCTGGGTGTCTCGCTTCTCCTACAATGAGCAGTTCTTC. It specifies CASSFWVSRFSYNEQFF.

Ten or more counts support this clonotype. V is TRBV27 and J is TRBJ2-1; D is uncertain. Germline V lookup: CDR1 MNHEY, CDR2 SMNVEV (reference sequence). V lost 2 bases and J 2 bases, leaving 16 bases between the germline ends. This CDR3 is built from 17 residues. Here the CDR3 reads CASSLRPRPTPYNEQFF. CDR3 in DNA: TGTGCCAGCAGTTTACGCCCCCGGCCAACCCCCTACAATGAGCAGTTCTTC.

This clonotype was counted at least ten times. The J gene is TRBJ1-1, the V gene TRBV28; 9 nucleotides line up with TRBD1. The CDR3 loop spans 18 amino acids. CDR1 is MDHEN, CDR2 SYDVKM, per germline. After removal of 4 bases from V and 1 base from J, the junction contained 13 bases not matched to a gene. The CDR3 DNA sequence: TGTGCCAGCAGTTCCCCCGGGACAGGGAAGGTGGGGAACACTGAAGCTTTCTTT. Its protein is CASSSPGTGKVGNTEAFF.

This clonotype has at least ten counts. This sequence joins TRBV27 and TRBJ2-2; possible D gene TRBD2, 6 bases. This CDR3 contains 16 residues. Trimming took off 2 bases at V and 4 bases at J, with 14 bases between the two ends. Germline V gives CDR1 MNHEY, CDR2 SMNVEV (reference sequence). CDR3 nucleotide sequence: TGTGCCAGCAGTTTAAATCAGGGAGGAATCACCGGGGAGCTGTTTTTT. Amino acids: CASSLNQGGITGELFF.

This clonotype has a count of ten or more. This chain links TRBV20-1 with TRBJ2-3; TRBD2 matches 9 bases. The junction had 12 bases not matched to a gene; V was cut back by 2 bases and J by 9 bases. The CDR3 spans 15 residues. Germline loops: CDR1 DFQATT, CDR2 SNEGSKA (reference sequence). CDR3 in amino acids: CSARIPGTSPITQYF. The CDR3 DNA reads as TGCAGTGCTAGAATACCCGGGACTAGCCCTATCACGCAGTATTTT.

This clonotype was counted many times. J is TRBJ2-7 and V is TRBV7-8; no firm D call. V was clipped by 5 bases and J by 6 bases, with 14 bases between them. Germline loops: CDR1 SGHVS, CDR2 FQNEAQ. CDR3 length: 13 amino acids. CDR3 sequence reads: CASSPPALSEQYF. As DNA, the CDR3 is TGTGCCAGCAGCCCCCCGGCGTTGTCCGAGCAGTACTTC.

This clonotype was recorded at least ten times. This chain joins TRBV28 and TRBJ2-2; TRBD2 aligns across 13 bases. Germline-derived CDR1 and CDR2 are MDHEN and SYDVKM. V gave up 3 bases and J gave up 8 bases; unmatched junction bases: 6. This CDR3 has 16 amino acids. The CDR3 reads CASSLVGLAGAGELFF. Here the CDR3 DNA reads TGTGCCAGCAGTTTGGTAGGACTAGCGGGAGCTGGGGAGCTGTTTTTT.

This clonotype was seen at least ten times. The rearrangement uses TRBV6-2 or TRBV6-3 and TRBJ2-3; D is possibly TRBD1 (7 bases). Trimming removed 5 bases from V and 5 bases from J, with 17 bases in between. CDR1 and CDR2 from the germline V gene are MNHEY and SVGEGT. CDR3 length equals 15 residues. CDR3 amino acids: CASSTPHRGGDTQYF. In nucleotides, the CDR3 is TGTGCCAGCAGTACTCCCCACAGGGGAGGAGATACGCAGTATTTT.

Details on this clonotype: A read error may produce the germline difference seen at one junction end. The rearrangement uses TRBV11-2 and TRBJ2-1; D tentatively fits TRBD1 or TRBD2 (6 bases each). Per germline, CDR1 SGHAT and CDR2 FQNNGV. The CDR3 contains 13 residues. In nucleotides, the CDR3 is TGCGCCAGCAGCCCGGACGGGGGCTACGAGCAGTTCTTC. Protein product: CASSPDGGYEQFF.

Regarding this clonotype: Possible read error: a much larger clone is one base away. V and J are TRBV7-9 and TRBJ1-1, with a possible D match to TRBD1 (5 bases). V gave up 4 bases and J gave up 0 bases, with 24 bases separating them. The CDR3 sequence is 19 residues long. CDR1 and CDR2 from the germline V gene are SEHNR and FQNEAQ (reference sequence). In DNA form, the CDR3 reads TGTGCCAGCAGCTACGAAAGGGACGGGGTTGGGAGTCTGAACACTGAAGCTTTCTTT. Translated, it gives CASSYERDGVGSLNTEAFF.

In DNA form, the CDR3 reads TGTGCCAGCAGTTTTTGGGACAGGGCTTATGGCTACACCTTC. Encoded protein: CASSFWDRAYGYTF. The rearrangement joins TRBV28 to TRBJ1-2; the match to TRBD1 covers 9 bases. V trimming: 3 bases; J trimming: 5 bases; junction bases outside the gene matches: 4. The CDR3 runs 14 residues. Looked up from germline, CDR1 is MDHEN and CDR2 is SYDVKM.

Of note for this clonotype: Possible read error: a much larger clone is one base away. The gene calls are TRBV7-9 and TRBJ2-7, with 11 bases that match TRBD2. This CDR3 has 15 amino acids. V lost 5 bases to trimming and J lost 4 bases; unmatched junction nucleotides: 7. Germline lookup yields CDR1 SEHNR and CDR2 FQNEAQ (reference sequence). The CDR3: CASSRTSGRSYEQYV. The DNA of the CDR3 is TGTGCCAGCAGCCGAACTAGCGGGAGATCTTACGAGCAGTACGTC.

The chain uses TRBV2 and TRBJ2-3; 13 bases agree with TRBD2. V shed 10 bases, J shed 5 bases, and the junction held 6 bases outside the gene matches. The CDR3 spans 14 residues. The germline gives CDR1 SNHLY, CDR2 FYNNEI. The CDR3 DNA sequence: TGTGCCACCCGGACTAGCGGGGGCATAGATACGCAGTATTTT. This codes for CATRTSGGIDTQYF.

On this clonotype itself: A much larger clonotype is one base distant, so this may be a read error. The chain couples TRBV20-1 to TRBJ1-2; D is ambiguous. The V gene's germline CDR1 is DFQATT and CDR2 SNEGSKA (reference sequence). This CDR3 spans 17 amino acids. V gave up 6 bases and J gave up 6 bases, with 29 bases separating them. The CDR3 loop reads CSAEASGYTASNHGYTF. DNA for the CDR3: TGCAGTGCGGAAGCGTCTGGCTATACTGCTTCAAACCATGGCTACACCTTC.

This clonotype appeared many times. The chain is built from TRBV20-1 and TRBJ1-4; D perhaps matches TRBD1 (5 bases). This CDR3 spans 13 amino acids. The V gene lost 5 bases and the J gene lost 8 bases, with 15 bases spanning the gap. Germline assignment: CDR1 DFQATT and CDR2 SNEGSKA (reference sequence). This chain's CDR3 is CSAPRTGTEKLFF. CDR3 bases: TGCAGTGCTCCTCGAACAGGAACCGAAAAACTGTTTTTT.

The sample holds a few counts of this clonotype. The chain uses TRBV3-2 and TRBJ2-7; the DNA was not compared with TRBD1, the D call given in the table. TRBV3-2 counts as a pseudogene. This CDR3 is built from 16 residues. CDR3: CASIYFDRGNSYEQYV. The CDR3 DNA follows: TGTGCCAGCATCTATTTCGACAGGGGAAATTCCTACGAGCAGTACGTC.

V usage is TRBV20-1 and J usage is TRBJ2-1; 8 bases align to TRBD2. After removal of 0 bases from V and 8 bases from J, the junction contained 12 bases not matched to a gene. This CDR3 comprises 16 residues. CDR1 and CDR2 from the germline V gene are DFQATT and SNEGSKA (reference sequence). The CDR3 DNA reads TGCAGTGCTAGAGATCAGTCTAGCGGGTGGTACGATGAGCAGTTCTTC. This sequence encodes CSARDQSSGWYDEQFF.

This clonotype was detected ten times or more. V and J are TRBV11-2 and TRBJ2-3, with TRBD1 identical over 12 bases. The CDR3 spans 16 residues. Germline assignment: CDR1 SGHAT and CDR2 FQNNGV. After removal of 4 bases from V and 9 bases from J, the junction contained 11 bases not matched to a gene. The CDR3 nucleotides read TGTGCCAGCAGCTCCGGGACAGGGGGCAAGTGGTCGACGCAGTATTTT. This gives the protein CASSSGTGGKWSTQYF.

The gene calls are TRBV5-1 and TRBJ2-1; 7 nucleotides match TRBD1. V was clipped by 7 bases and J by 0 bases; unmatched bases: 10. The CDR3 contains 16 residues. Germline V gene data show CDR1 as SGHRS and CDR2 as YFSETQ. The CDR3 DNA is TGCGCCAGCGGCCTCGGACAGGTTAGCTCCTACAATGAGCAGTTCTTC. This translates into CASGLGQVSSYNEQFF.

The table lists this clonotype with many counts. Written as DNA, the CDR3 is TGTGCCAGCACCCACCCCGAGGTGGATGAGCAGTTCTTC. The encoded protein is CASTHPEVDEQFF. The rearrangement links TRBV7-3 to TRBJ2-1; D remains ambiguous. The length of the CDR3 is 13 residues. Trimming removed 7 bases from V and 8 bases from J, with 15 bases in between. Germline CDR1 is SGHTA and CDR2 is FQGTGA.

Comments on this clonotype: Possible read error: a much larger clone is one base away. The chain has TRBV20-1 and TRBJ2-4; D is possibly TRBD2 (6 bases). The germline V gene encodes CDR1 DFQATT and CDR2 SNEGSKA (reference sequence). There are 14 residues in the CDR3. V shed 7 bases and J shed 1 base, with 14 bases lying between them. The CDR3 DNA sequence: TGCAGTGATAGTATCCGGGGGGCCAAAAACATTCAGTACTTC. Its protein product is CSDSIRGAKNIQYF.

Many counts were recorded for this clonotype. The V and J genes are TRBV4-1 and TRBJ2-1, with TRBD2 matching over 11 bases. This CDR3 is built from 16 residues. J lost 4 bases, V lost 3 bases, and 5 bases had no gene match. Germline assignment: CDR1 MGHRA and CDR2 YSYEKL. CDR3 region: CASSHALAGGYNEQFF. CDR3 DNA sequence: TGCGCCAGCAGCCACGCTCTAGCGGGAGGTTACAATGAGCAGTTCTTC.

This clonotype occurred a few times. This chain uses TRBV7-9 with TRBJ1-4; 9 positions match TRBD1. CDR3 size: 15 residues. With V trimmed by 1 base and J by 6 bases, 3 bases remained unmatched. CDR1 and CDR2 from the germline V gene are SEHNR and FQNEAQ (reference sequence). Here the CDR3 reads CASSLEGQGDEKLFF. CDR3 DNA sequence: TGTGCCAGCAGCTTAGAGGGACAGGGTGATGAAAAACTGTTTTTT.

This chain links TRBV7-9 with TRBJ2-4, with 12 positions matching TRBD2. V gave up 0 bases and J gave up 4 bases; unmatched junction bases: 4. Germline values: CDR1 SEHNR, CDR2 FQNEAQ (reference sequence). The CDR3 has 17 amino acids. In DNA form, the CDR3 reads TGTGCCAGCAGCTTAGCGGGACTAGCGGGCGGAAAAAACATTCAGTACTTC. Its translation: CASSLAGLAGGKNIQYF.

This clonotype was counted a few times. Being one base from a much bigger clone, this may be a read error. The V gene is TRBV7-3, the J gene TRBJ1-1, with 7 bases identical to TRBD1. The CDR3 covers 15 residues. CDR1 is SGHTA, CDR2 FQGTGA, per germline. The chain's CDR3 is CASGLRGGENTEAFF. The CDR3 region has the DNA TGTGCCAGCGGCTTAAGAGGGGGCGAAAACACTGAAGCTTTCTTT.

This clonotype has at least ten counts. The chain links TRBV15 to TRBJ2-2; D gene unclear. Looked up from germline, CDR1 is LNHNV and CDR2 is YYDKDF (reference sequence). The CDR3 loop spans 12 amino acids. The CDR3 sequence is CATGWAGGELFF. The CDR3 DNA sequence: TGTGCGACCGGGTGGGCCGGCGGGGAGCTGTTTTTT.

The chain recombines TRBV18 with TRBJ1-3; D remains ambiguous. The germline V gene has CDR1 KGHSH and CDR2 LQKENI. This CDR3 has 16 amino acids. With 2 bases removed from V and 0 bases from J, the gap between germline ends came to 11 bases. CDR3 region: CASSPFREGSGNTIYF. CDR3 DNA: TGTGCCAGCTCACCATTTCGGGAGGGCTCTGGAAACACCATATATTTT.